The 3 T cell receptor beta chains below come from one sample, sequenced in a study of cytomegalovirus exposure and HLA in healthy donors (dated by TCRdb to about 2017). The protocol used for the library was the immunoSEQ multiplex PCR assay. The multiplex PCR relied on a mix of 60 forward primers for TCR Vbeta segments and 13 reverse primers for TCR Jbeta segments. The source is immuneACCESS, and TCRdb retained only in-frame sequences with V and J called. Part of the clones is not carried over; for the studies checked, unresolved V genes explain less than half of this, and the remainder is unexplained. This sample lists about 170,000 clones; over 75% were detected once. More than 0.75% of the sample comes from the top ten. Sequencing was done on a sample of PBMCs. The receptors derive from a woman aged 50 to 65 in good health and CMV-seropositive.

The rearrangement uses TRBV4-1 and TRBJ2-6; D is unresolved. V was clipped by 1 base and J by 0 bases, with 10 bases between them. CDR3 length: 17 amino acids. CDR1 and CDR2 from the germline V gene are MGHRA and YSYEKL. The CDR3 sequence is CASSQASRSSGANVLTF. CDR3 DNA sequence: TGCGCCAGCAGCCAAGCGTCAAGGAGCTCTGGGGCCAACGTCCTGACTTTC.

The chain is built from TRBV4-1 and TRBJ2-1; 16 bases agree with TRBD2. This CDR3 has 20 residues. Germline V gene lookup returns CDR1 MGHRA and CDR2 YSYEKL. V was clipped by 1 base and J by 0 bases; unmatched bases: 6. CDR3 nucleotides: TGCGCCAGCAGCCAAGCCCCCGGGACTAGCGGGGGGGCCTCCTACAATGAGCAGTTCTTC. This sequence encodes CASSQAPGTSGGASYNEQFF.

The CDR3 loop reads CASSEPGTSSGNTIYF. Here the CDR3 DNA reads TGTGCCAGCAGTGAGCCAGGTACTAGCTCTGGAAACACCATATATTTT. The chain employs TRBV2 and TRBJ1-3; no definite D call. CDR3 size: 16 residues. Germline CDR1 SNHLY, CDR2 FYNNEI. Trimming shortened V by 3 bases and J by 0 bases, and 12 bases separated the two germline ends.